The T cell receptor (beta chain) under discussion was sequenced for a study of OX40 agonist ivuxolimab in advanced cancers. As for the study more broadly: Ivuxolimab, which targeted the costimulatory receptor OX40 (CD134), was an agonistic, fully human IgG2 monoclonal antibody. The purpose of peripheral TCRbeta sequencing was to test whether ivuxolimab changed TCR sequence diversity and led to clonal T-cell expansion. Intravenous ivuxolimab was administered to patients every 2 weeks at six dose levels: 0.01, 0.1, 0.3, 1.5, 3 and 10 mg/kg. Partial responses occurred in three dose-escalation patients: two with cutaneous melanoma and one with hepatocellular carcinoma. Of the roughly 52 patients in dose escalation, some 20 had hepatocellular carcinoma, about 15 had melanoma, 9 had renal cell carcinoma and 9 had head and neck cancer. The paper reports the monotherapy dose-escalation portion (N of about 50 patients) of the phase I ivuxolimab trial. The dose-escalation cohort was around 84% male with a mean age of about 60 years, ranging from 23 to 79. Prior anti-PD-1, anti-PD-L1 or anti-CTLA-4 therapy was permitted, and about 40% of dose-escalation patients had received checkpoint inhibitors. What the study reported, not specific to this receptor: Low levels of normalized T-cell clonal expansion were also seen in some patients who did not respond. In partial responders in the 0.1-3.0 mg/kg groups, normalized peripheral clonal expansion was found to be among the lowest, especially among CD8+ T cells. After ivuxolimab, expanded clones were on average more numerous among CD8+ T cells than among CD4+ T cells. Clonal expansion of both CD4+ and CD8+ blood T cells was observed from baseline to week 6 at doses 0.1 to 3.0 mg/kg. The antigen specificity of the peripheral T cells that underwent clonal expansion was not determined.

Patients with a history of autoimmune disease or receiving systemic immunosuppression were excluded from the trial. In every dose cohort, peripheral blood was drawn for TCR sequencing at baseline, cycle 4 day 1, and cycle 7 day 1. The samples were drawn from a first-in-human, open-label, multicenter phase I dose-escalation trial of ivuxolimab. The trial enrolled adults with locally advanced or metastatic head and neck squamous cell, hepatocellular, melanoma or renal cell carcinoma. Before TCR sequencing, CD4+ and CD8+ T cells were separately sorted from peripheral blood. Genomic DNA was extracted from sorted cells for sequencing of the TCRbeta CDR3 region. TCRbeta CDR3 regions were sequenced using the immunoSEQ Assay. Imported from immuneACCESS, the table was reduced by TCRdb to in-frame sequences with V and J called. These copies leave out some clones; in studies compared against another copy, an unresolved V gene accounts for under half, and the cause of the remainder is not known. The sample profile shows some 26,000 clones; approximately 80% of them were found once. The ten most abundant clones make up around 20% of the sample.

Comments on this clone: Its antigen is still unknown. The input lacks base qualities; no much larger clone sits a single base away.

The sample consisted of CD4+ or CD8+ T cells sorted from blood, taken in a trial of the OX40 agonist ivuxolimab. This receptor was obtained from an adult with an advanced solid tumor such as melanoma, head and neck, liver or kidney cancer.

The DNA is as follows: TGTGCCAGTAGTAGGGACAACTCCTACGAGCAGTACTTC. Translated, this is CASSRDNSYEQYF. Recombination joined TRBV19 with TRBJ2-7; the D segment could be TRBD1, given 6 matching bases. Measured from the cysteine to the phenylalanine, the CDR3 is 13 residues long. Only the CDR3 region is kept as DNA, spanning 39 bases read in frame from base 1. V and J are truncated by 4 bases and 0 bases respectively, leaving an intervening sequence of 7 bases. CDR1 is given as LNHDA and CDR2 as SQIVND, both from the germline V gene (reference sequence).